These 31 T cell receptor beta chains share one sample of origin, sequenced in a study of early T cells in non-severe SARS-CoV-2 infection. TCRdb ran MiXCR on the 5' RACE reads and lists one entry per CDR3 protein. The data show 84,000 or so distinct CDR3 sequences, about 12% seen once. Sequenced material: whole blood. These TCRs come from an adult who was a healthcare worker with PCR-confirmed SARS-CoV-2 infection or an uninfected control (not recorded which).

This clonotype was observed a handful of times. The CDR3 here is CSVSTGSPSYEQYF. In DNA, the CDR3 is TGCAGCGTTTCGACAGGGAGCCCTTCCTACGAGCAGTACTTC. This chain links TRBV29-1 with TRBJ2-7; 7 bases are a match to TRBD1. Germline trimming cut 5 bases from V and 1 base from J; bases unmatched to any gene: 8. Germline V gene sequence: CDR1 SQVTM, CDR2 ANQGSEA. This CDR3 has 14 residues.

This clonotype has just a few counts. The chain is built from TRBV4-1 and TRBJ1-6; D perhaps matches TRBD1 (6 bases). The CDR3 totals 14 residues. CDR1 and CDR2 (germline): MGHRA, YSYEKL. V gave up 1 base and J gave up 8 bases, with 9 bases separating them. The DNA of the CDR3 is TGCGCCAGCAGCCAAGGGCAGGGGTATTCACCCCTCCACTTT. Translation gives CASSQGQGYSPLHF.

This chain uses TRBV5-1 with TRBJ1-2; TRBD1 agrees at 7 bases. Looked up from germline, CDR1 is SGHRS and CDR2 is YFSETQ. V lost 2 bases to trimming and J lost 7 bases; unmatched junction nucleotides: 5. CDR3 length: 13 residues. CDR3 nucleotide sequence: TGCGCCAGCAGCTTAACAGGGGAGCGTGGCTACACCTTC. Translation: CASSLTGERGYTF.

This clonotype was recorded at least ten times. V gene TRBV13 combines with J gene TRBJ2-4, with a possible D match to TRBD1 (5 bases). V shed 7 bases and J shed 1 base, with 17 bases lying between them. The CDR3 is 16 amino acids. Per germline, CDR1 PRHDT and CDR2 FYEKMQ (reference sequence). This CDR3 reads CASTTVTDGAKNIQYF. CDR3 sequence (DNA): TGTGCCAGCACCACAGTGACAGACGGGGCCAAAAACATTCAGTACTTC.

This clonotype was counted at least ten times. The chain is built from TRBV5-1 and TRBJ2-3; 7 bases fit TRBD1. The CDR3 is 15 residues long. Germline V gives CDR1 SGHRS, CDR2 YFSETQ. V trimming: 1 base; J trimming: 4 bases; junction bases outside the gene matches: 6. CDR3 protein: CASSLTTGTSDTQYF. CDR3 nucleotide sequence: TGCGCCAGCAGCTTGACGACAGGGACATCAGATACGCAGTATTTT.

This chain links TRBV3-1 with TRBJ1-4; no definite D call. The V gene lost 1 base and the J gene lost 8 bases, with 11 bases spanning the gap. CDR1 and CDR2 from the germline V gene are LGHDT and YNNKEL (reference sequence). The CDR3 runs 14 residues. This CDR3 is CASSQGGQMEKLFF. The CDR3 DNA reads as TGTGCCAGCAGCCAAGGTGGCCAGATGGAAAAACTGTTTTTT.

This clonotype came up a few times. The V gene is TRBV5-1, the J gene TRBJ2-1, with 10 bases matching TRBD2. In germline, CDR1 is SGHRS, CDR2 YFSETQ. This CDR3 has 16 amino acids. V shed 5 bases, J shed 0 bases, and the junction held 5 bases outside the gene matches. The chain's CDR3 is CASRPASGSSYNEQFF. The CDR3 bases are TGCGCCAGCAGACCCGCTAGCGGGAGCTCCTACAATGAGCAGTTCTTC.

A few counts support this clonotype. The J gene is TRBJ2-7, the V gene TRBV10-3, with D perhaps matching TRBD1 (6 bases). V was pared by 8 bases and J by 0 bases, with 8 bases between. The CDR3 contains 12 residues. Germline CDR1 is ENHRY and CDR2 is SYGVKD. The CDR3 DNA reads TGTGCCATCGGGACAAGCTCCTACGAGCAGTACTTC. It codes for CAIGTSSYEQYF.

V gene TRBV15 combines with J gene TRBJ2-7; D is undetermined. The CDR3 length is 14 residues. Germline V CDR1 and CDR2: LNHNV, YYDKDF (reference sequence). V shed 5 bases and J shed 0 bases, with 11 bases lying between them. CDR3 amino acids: CATSPWAFSYEQYF. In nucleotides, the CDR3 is TGTGCCACCAGCCCTTGGGCCTTCTCCTACGAGCAGTACTTC.

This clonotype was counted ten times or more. The CDR3 sequence: CASIDTGNTDTQYF. Here the CDR3 DNA reads TGTGCCAGCATTGACACCGGGAACACAGATACGCAGTATTTT. This chain connects TRBV3-1 to TRBJ2-3, with D tentatively TRBD2 (5 bases). This CDR3 is built from 14 residues. Germline CDR1 is LGHDT and CDR2 is YNNKEL (reference sequence). Trimming shortened V by 7 bases and J by 2 bases, and 13 bases separated the two germline ends.

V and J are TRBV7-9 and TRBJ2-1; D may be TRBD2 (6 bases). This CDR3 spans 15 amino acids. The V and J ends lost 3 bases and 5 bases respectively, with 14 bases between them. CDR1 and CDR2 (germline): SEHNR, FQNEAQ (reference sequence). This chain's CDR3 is CASSFYLAFDNEQFF. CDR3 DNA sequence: TGTGCCAGCAGCTTCTACCTAGCGTTCGACAATGAGCAGTTCTTC.

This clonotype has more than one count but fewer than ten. The CDR3 protein is CATLRGTQYF. The CDR3 DNA follows: TGCGCCACCCTCCGAGGTACGCAGTATTTT. This chain uses TRBV10-2 with TRBJ2-3; no definite D call. This CDR3 spans 10 amino acids. CDR1 and CDR2 (germline): WSHSY, SAAADI. V dropped 10 bases and J dropped 8 bases, with 10 bases sitting between them.

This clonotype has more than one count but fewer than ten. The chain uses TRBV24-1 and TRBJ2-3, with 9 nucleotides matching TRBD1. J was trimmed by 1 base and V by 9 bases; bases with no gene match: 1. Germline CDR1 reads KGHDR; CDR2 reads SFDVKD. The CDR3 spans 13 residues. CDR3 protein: CATRQGGTDTQYF. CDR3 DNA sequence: TGTGCCACCCGACAGGGGGGCACAGATACGCAGTATTTT.

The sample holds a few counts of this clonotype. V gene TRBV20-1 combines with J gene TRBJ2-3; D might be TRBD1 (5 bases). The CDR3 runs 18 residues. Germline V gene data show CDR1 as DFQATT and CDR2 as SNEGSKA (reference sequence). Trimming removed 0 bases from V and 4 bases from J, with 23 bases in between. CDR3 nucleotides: TGCAGTGCTAGAGACCACCTCAAAGGGGCATCCTTGGCAGATACGCAGTATTTT. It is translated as CSARDHLKGASLADTQYF.

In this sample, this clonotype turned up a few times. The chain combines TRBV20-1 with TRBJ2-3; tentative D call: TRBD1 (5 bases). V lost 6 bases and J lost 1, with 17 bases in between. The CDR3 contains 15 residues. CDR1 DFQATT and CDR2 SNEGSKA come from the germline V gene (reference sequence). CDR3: CSAQVGREGTDTQYF. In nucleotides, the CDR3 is TGCAGTGCCCAGGTCGGCAGGGAAGGCACAGATACGCAGTATTTT.

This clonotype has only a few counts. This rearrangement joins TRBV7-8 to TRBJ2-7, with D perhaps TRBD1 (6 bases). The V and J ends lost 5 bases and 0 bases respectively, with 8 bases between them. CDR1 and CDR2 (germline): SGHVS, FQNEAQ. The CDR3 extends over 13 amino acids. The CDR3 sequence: CASSRTASYEQYF. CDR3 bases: TGTGCCAGCAGCCGGACAGCCTCCTACGAGCAGTACTTC.

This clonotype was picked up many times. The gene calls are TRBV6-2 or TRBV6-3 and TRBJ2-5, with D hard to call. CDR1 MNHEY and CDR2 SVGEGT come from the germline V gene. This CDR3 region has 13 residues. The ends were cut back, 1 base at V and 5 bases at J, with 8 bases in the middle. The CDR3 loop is CASSYLRYETQYF. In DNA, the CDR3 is TGTGCCAGCAGTTACTTAAGATATGAGACCCAGTACTTC.

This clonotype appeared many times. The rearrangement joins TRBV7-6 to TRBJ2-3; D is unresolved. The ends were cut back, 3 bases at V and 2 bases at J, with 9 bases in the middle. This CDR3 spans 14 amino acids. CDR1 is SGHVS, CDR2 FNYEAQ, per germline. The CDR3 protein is CASSLGGFTDTQYF. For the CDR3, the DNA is TGTGCCAGCAGCTTGGGCGGCTTCACAGATACGCAGTATTTT.

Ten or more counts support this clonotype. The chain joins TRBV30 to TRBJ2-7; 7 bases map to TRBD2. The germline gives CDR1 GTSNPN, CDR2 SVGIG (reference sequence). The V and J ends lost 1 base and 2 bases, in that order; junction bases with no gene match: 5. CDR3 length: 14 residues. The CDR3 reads CAWSGMRGTYEQYF. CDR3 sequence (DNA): TGTGCCTGGAGTGGGATGCGGGGGACCTACGAGCAGTACTTC.

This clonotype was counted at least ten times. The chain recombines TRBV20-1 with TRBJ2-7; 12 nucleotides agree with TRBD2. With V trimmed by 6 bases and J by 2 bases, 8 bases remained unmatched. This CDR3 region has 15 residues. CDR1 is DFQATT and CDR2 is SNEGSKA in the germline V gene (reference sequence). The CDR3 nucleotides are TGCAGTGCGGGACCACTAGCGGGAGGCCCCTACGAGCAGTACTTC. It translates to CSAGPLAGGPYEQYF.

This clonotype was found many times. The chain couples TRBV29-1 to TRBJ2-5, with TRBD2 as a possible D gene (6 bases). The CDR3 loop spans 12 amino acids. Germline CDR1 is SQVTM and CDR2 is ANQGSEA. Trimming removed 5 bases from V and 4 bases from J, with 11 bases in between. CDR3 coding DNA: TGCAGCGTTCACTCCGGGGGAGAGACCCAGTACTTC. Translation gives CSVHSGGETQYF.

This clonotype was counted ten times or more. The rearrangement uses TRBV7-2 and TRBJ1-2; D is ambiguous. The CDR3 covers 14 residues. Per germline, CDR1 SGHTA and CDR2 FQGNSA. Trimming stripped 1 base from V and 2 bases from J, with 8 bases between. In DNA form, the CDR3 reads TGTGCCAGCAGCTTAGACGGCAGCAACTATGGCTACACCTTC. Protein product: CASSLDGSNYGYTF.

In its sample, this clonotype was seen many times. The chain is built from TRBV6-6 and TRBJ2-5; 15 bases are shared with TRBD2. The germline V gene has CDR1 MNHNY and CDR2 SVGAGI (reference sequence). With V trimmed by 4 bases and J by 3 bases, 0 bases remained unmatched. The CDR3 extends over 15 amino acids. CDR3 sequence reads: CASSWTSGGEETQYF. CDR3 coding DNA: TGTGCCAGCAGTTGGACTAGCGGGGGGGAAGAGACCCAGTACTTC.

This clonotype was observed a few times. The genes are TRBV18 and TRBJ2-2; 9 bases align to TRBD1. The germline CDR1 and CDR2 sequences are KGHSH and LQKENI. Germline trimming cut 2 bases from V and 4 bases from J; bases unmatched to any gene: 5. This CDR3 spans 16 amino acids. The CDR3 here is CASSPSGTGSTGELFF. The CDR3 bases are TGTGCCAGCTCACCATCCGGGACAGGGTCCACCGGGGAGCTGTTTTTT. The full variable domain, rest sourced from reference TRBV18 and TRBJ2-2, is NAGVMQNPRHLVRRRGQEARLRCSPMKGHSHVYWYRQLPEEGLKFMVYLQKENIIDESGMPKERFSAEFPKEGPSILRIQQVVRGDSAAYFCASSPSGTGSTGELFFGEGSRLTVL.

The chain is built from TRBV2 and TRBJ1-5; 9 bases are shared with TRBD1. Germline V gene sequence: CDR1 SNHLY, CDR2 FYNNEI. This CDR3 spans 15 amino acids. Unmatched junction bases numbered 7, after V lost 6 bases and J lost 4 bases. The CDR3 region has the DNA TGTGCCAGCAGCTCCGGGACAGGGAGGAATCAGCCCCAGCATTTT. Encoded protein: CASSSGTGRNQPQHF.

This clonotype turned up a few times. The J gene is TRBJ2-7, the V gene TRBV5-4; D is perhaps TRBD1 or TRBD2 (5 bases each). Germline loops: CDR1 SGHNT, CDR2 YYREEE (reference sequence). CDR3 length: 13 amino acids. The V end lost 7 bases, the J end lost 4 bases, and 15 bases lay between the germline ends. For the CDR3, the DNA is TGTGCCAGCTCCGGTCGAGGGGCTTACGAGCAGTACTTC. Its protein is CASSGRGAYEQYF.

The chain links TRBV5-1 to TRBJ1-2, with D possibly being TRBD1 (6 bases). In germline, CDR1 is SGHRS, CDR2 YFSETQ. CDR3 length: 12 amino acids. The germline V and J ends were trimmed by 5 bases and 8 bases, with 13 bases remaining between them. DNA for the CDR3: TGCGCCAGCAGGGAATCAGGGGACGGCTACACCTTC. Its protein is CASRESGDGYTF.

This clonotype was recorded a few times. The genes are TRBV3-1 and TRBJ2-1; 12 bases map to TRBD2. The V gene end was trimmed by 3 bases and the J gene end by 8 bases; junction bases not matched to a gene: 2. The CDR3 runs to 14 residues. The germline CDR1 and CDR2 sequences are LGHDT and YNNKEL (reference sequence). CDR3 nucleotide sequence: TGTGCCAGCAGCCACTCTAGCGGGAGGGATGAGCAGTTCTTC. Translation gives CASSHSSGRDEQFF.

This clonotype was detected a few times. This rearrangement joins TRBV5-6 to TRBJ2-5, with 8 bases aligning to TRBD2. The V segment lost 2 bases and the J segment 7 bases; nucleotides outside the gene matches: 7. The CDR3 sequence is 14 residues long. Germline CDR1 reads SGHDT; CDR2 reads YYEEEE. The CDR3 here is CASSFSGARGTQYF. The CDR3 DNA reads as TGTGCCAGCAGCTTTAGCGGGGCGAGGGGGACCCAGTACTTC.

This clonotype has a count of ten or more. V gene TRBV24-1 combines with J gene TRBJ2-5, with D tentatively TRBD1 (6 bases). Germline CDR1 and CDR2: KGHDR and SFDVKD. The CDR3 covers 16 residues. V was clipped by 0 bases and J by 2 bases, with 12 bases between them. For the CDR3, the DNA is TGTGCCACCAGTGATTTGCCGGACAGTGCACAAGAGACCCAGTACTTC. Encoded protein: CATSDLPDSAQETQYF.

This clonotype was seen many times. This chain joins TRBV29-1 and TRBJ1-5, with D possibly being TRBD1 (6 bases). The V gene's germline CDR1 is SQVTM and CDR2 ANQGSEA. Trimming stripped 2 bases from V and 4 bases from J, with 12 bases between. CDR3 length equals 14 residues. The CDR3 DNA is TGCAGCGTTGAAACAGGGCTAGGAAATCAGCCCCAGCATTTT. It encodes CSVETGLGNQPQHF.